This T cell receptor (beta chain) was found in a study of CD8+CD57+ T cells in acquired aplastic anemia. Notes on the study in general: Between patients and controls, CD8+ Simpson's diversity did not vary significantly.

This CDR3 contains 13 residues. Trimming stripped 7 bases from V and 0 bases from J, with 8 bases between. Germline loops: CDR1 SNHLY, CDR2 FYNNEI. Profiling that covered TCR beta VDJ and CDR3 relied on genomic DNA as its template. TCRdb used MiXCR to reprocess the reads, holding one entry per CDR3 protein. The data hold about 200,000 distinct CDR3 sequences, with about 60% observed a single time. Comment on this clonotype: Its antigen remains unidentified.

Patients chosen for sequencing had CD8+CD57+ cells that had expanded, as shown by flow cytometry. Prior therapy had not been administered to any patient at the time of blood sampling. This sequence was found in a human donor with aplastic anemia. The sequenced sample was sorted CD4+, CD8+, or CD8+CD57+ T cells (not recorded which) from PBMCs. The chain recombines TRBV2 with TRBJ2-3; a possible D gene is TRBD1 (6 bases). This chain's CDR3 is CASTGVSTDTQYF. DNA for the CDR3: TGTGCCAGCACAGGGGTCAGCACAGATACGCAGTATTTT.